These 3 T cell receptor beta chains share one sample of origin, sequenced in a study of graft-versus-host responses after intestinal transplantation (dated by TCRdb to the early 2020s). Their recognized antigens are unknown. Libraries were made using the immunoSEQ multiplex PCR assay. TCRdb took this table from immuneACCESS and kept in-frame rearrangements with V and J called. Such tables lack part of the clones; where checked against another copy, unresolved V genes explain under half of the gap, and the rest is unexplained. Recorded for this sample are 95,000 to 110,000 clones; 93% of them occurred a single time. The ten largest clonotypes hold 1.2% of the sample. This specimen's time point label, per the study, means: cells obtained before transplantation from donor or recipient. The input for sequencing was unstimulated CD8+ T cells sorted from spleen or lymph node cells, taken before intestinal transplant. These receptors all come from a human donor who received an intestinal transplant.

The J gene is TRBJ2-7, the V gene TRBV7-6, with D possibly TRBD2 on 6 matching bases. With 1 base removed from V and 3 bases from J, the gap between germline ends came to 10 bases. The length of the CDR3 is 14 residues. CDR1 SGHVS and CDR2 FNYEAQ come from the germline V gene. CDR3 nucleotide sequence: TGTGCCAGCAGCTTAGGGACTATGAGCTACGAGCAGTACTTC. Protein sequence: CASSLGTMSYEQYF.

This clone came up a few times. The genes are TRBV7-9 and TRBJ2-7; tentative D call: TRBD2 (6 bases). This CDR3 spans 11 amino acids. The V end was cut by 3 bases, the J end by 7 bases, with 7 bases between. Germline values: CDR1 SEHNR, CDR2 FQNEAQ (reference sequence). CDR3 in amino acids: CASSFGREQYF. The CDR3 DNA follows: TGTGCCAGCAGCTTTGGGAGGGAGCAGTACTTC. Combining the CDR3 with reference TRBV7-9 and TRBJ2-7 gives the whole variable domain DTGVSQNPRHKITKRGQNVTFRCDPISEHNRLYWYRQTLGQGPEFLTYFQNEAQLEKSRLLSDRFSAERPKGSFSTLEIQRTEQGDSAMYLCASSFGREQYFGPGTRLTVT.

CDR3 region: CARSLGDEKLFF. In DNA form, the CDR3 reads TGTGCCAGAAGCTTGGGGGACGAAAAACTGTTTTTT. V and J are TRBV5-3 and TRBJ1-4; weak D call: TRBD1 (5 bases). TRBV5-3 qualifies as an ORF whose function is uncertain. CDR3 length: 12 amino acids. V was shortened by 0 bases and J by 8 bases, with 5 bases between the two germline ends.